This T cell receptor beta chain was identified during a study of shared clonotypes between healthy human individuals. Study results and caveats: It was the non-shared clonotypes that had lower generation probabilities than clonotypes shared by all four donors.

This clone was counted at least ten times. Its cognate antigen is unknown. This sample also contains other DNA sequences that code for the same CDR3. Deep was the level used in running the assay. Sorted-subset replicate PCRs used around 220 ng DNA, approximately 30,000 T cell genomes. Sequencing used immunoSEQ multiplex PCR; TCRdb keeps in-frame clones, though not all of them. The sample yields around 1 million clones, 76% seen once. Germline CDR1 is ENHRY and CDR2 is SYGVKD. J was trimmed by 3 bases and V by 10 bases; bases with no gene match: 11. CDR3 length equals 14 residues. The donor cohort consisted entirely of Caucasian adults residing in Nashville, Tennessee.

This sequence was found in a man between 18 and 35 years old in good health. This chain connects TRBV10-3 to TRBJ2-5, with TRBD2 matching 7 bases. Sequencing was done on a sample of memory CD4+ T cells sorted from blood. Subset defined: CD45RA-negative fraction. CDR3 amino acids: CATTSGRAKETQYF. The CDR3 DNA reads as TGTGCCACCACCTCGGGGAGGGCCAAAGAGACCCAGTACTTC.